The sequence of this T cell receptor beta chain was determined in a study of T-cell memory formation after mild COVID-19. There are a few counts of this clonotype. TCRdb re-called the 5' RACE reads with MiXCR, one entry per CDR3 protein. Of around 390,000 distinct CDR3 sequences in the sample, approximately 16% were seen once. The CDR3 contains 15 residues. The J segment lost 2 bases and the V segment lost 5 bases, leaving 5 bases of the junction unmatched. Germline CDR1 reads SGHRS; CDR2 reads YFSETQ. The sample comprised PBMCs or a T cell subset sorted from them (not recorded which). The chain combines TRBV5-1 with TRBJ2-5; TRBD2 matches 11 bases. This receptor was obtained from a young man who had mild COVID-19 (a few samples of this study predate the infection). Cell type and time point are not known. CDR3 sequence reads: CASRELAGGQETQYF. CDR3 nucleotides: TGCGCCAGCAGGGAGTTAGCGGGGGGGCAAGAGACCCAGTACTTC.